This T cell receptor beta chain is from a study of blood T cell repertoires in COVID-19. Whole-study context: From T cells, B-cell-depleted T cells, or PBMCs came the material, which was cDNA or gDNA.

This clone has only one observation. In the source study's methods: Amplification of reference gene primers provided the estimated nucleated cell counts. Only in-frame clones appear in the TCRdb table, and some are missing; sequencing was by immunoSEQ multiplex PCR. That table supplies the V and J calls and clone size; D and trimming were determined from the DNA. The top ten hold 6.9% of the sample, which has some 190,000 clones, over 70% seen once. Germline loops: CDR1 SGHAT, CDR2 FQNNGV. This CDR3 contains 14 residues. The ends were cut back, 2 bases at V and 4 bases at J, with 11 bases in the middle.

The sample was peripheral blood. The chain recombines TRBV11-2 with TRBJ2-5; a possible D gene is TRBD2 (5 bases). This receptor was taken from a man aged 55 to 70 with acute or convalescent COVID-19. The CDR3 coding sequence is TGTGCCAGCAGCTTAATTGTAGGGAGAGAGACCCAGTACTTC. As protein: CASSLIVGRETQYF.